This T cell receptor (beta chain) was sequenced for a study of response to subunit inactivated influenza vaccine listed by TCRdb under 2018. Background for the entire study: The study used deep quantitative T cell receptor repertoire profiling to track responses to a trivalent subunit inactivated influenza vaccine. Paper-wide results and their limitations: According to the authors, only a limited number of new T cells may be recruited by each seasonal influenza vaccination.

CDR1 and CDR2 are read off the germline V gene as SGHTA and FQGNSA. The CDR3 contains 13 residues, cysteine and phenylalanine counted. This entry keeps only the CDR3 DNA: 39 bases, framed from base 1. V drops 1 base and J drops 1 base, leaving 4 bases in between. This clonotype was observed at least ten times. The antigen it recognizes is unknown. No qualities accompany the bases; no much larger clone lies one base away. Libraries were prepared through RT-PCR. The sequencer was an Illumina HiSeq 2500. Using fastp at Q25 and MiXCR, TCRdb reprocessed the public reads and kept productive beta chains. Rows are unified per CDR3 protein, each entry keeping the most common DNA and genes. Within this sample are around 750,000 distinct CDR3 sequences, with 21% of them counted one time only. Jointly, the top ten make up more than 8.5% of the sample.

The sequence was collected from a man aged 50 to 60 who received an inactivated influenza vaccine. Donor details come from another sample of the same person, matched by shared clones. The chain is encoded by TRBV7-2 joined to TRBJ2-5; no D gene call is confident. The specimen comprised PBMCs from blood, sampled about 5 days after vaccination. The CDR3 loop reads CASSLGTQETQYF. The base sequence is TGTGCCAGCAGCTTAGGAACCCAAGAGACCCAGTACTTC.